This T cell receptor (beta chain) emerged from a study of blood T cells in healthy people across ages (dated by TCRdb to about 2015). Some background on the complete study: In model experiments, template switching captured roughly one uniquely barcoded TCR beta cDNA molecule for every two T cells. To track age-related changes in TCR beta repertoire diversity, the study relied on deep sequencing normalized with unique cDNA molecular identifiers. Four age groups were formed from the donors: young (average approximately 15 years), middle-aged (approximately 40), aged (under 70) and long-lived (around 82). For two donors (one aged 18 to 29 and one aged 80 or older), the study analyzed two additional independent replicas of 1 million unique cDNA reads from the same blood draw. To avoid experimental bias, donors of different ages were distributed randomly across sequencing lanes.

Results the study describes overall, beyond this receptor: Estimates of total diversity based on one million sequenced T cells were considered lower bounds and underestimates. Observed TCR beta diversity correlated strongly with the percentage of naive T cells measured by flow cytometry. The CMV infection status of donors was not known, potentially confounding age-related changes in expanded clonotypes. Compared with the aged group, the long-lived group had more naive CD4+ T cells, fewer expanded clones and increased TCR diversity, a pattern suggesting age selection. As age increased, observed TCR beta diversity per million T cells dropped in a roughly linear way, and a significant reduction was already evident by age 40. Because profiling used bulk unsorted PBMCs, naive and antigen-experienced compartments could not be compared conclusively.

The germline V gene (reference sequence) sets CDR1 to LGHDT and CDR2 to YNNKEL. Ends trimmed: V by 4 bases, J by 2 bases; bases unmatched to a gene: 4. CDR3 length: 16 amino acids, cysteine to phenylalanine. The only DNA kept is the CDR3, 48 bases in frame from the first base. Donors were 40 or so systemically healthy Caucasian individuals from Russia aged roughly 6 to 90 years. About 9.1 milliliters of peripheral blood were collected from each donor into EDTA-treated Vacutainer tubes. Ficoll-Paque density-gradient centrifugation was used to isolate PBMCs, with at least 6 million per sample. Trizol reagent was used to extract total RNA from PBMCs, with at least 6 micrograms per sample. For every donor, an aliquot of PBMCs went through flow cytometry to measure the percentages of naive CD45RAhigh/CD27high T cells. A few counts support this clonotype. Its target antigen remains unknown. No qualities accompany the bases; no much larger clone lies one base away.

Libraries were made using 5' RACE. The listed sequencing device is Illumina HiSeq 2500. A second PCR of roughly 6 to 11 cycles was run with a J-beta primer mix and a sample-barcoded 5' primer. Each TCR beta cDNA molecule received a unique molecular identifier from a template-switch 5' adaptor carrying 12 random nucleotides. Each sample yielded at least 2.5 million CDR3-containing paired-end reads. The Mint cDNA synthesis kit, primed by a TRBC-specific oligonucleotide, was used to synthesize first-strand cDNA from all RNA. All cDNA was treated with uracil-DNA glycosylase and then went through a first 18-cycle PCR with the universal primers M1SS and BC2_uni_R. The paper's processing steps were these. Each sample was normalized by randomly selecting 1 million high-quality reads, each carrying a distinct molecular identifier. Instead of being binned into consensus sequences, reads with shared molecular identifiers were discarded. MiTCR, run with a Q25 quality threshold and the strictest error-elimination algorithm, handled CDR3 identification, clonotype clustering and error correction. A nonparametric unseen species model with Euler transformation was used to estimate a lower bound on total TCR beta diversity. TCRdb reprocessing: public reads trimmed at Q25 with fastp, clones called with MiXCR, in-frame beta chains kept. CDR3 protein duplicates are merged, each entry listing the most common genes and DNA. V and J calls and clone size were set by TCRdb, not the authors. For this sample the table gives some 710,000 distinct CDR3 sequences, of which about a fifth were detected only once. Clones ranked in the top ten supply less than 25% of the sample.

The clonotype was recovered from a man in his 70s in good health. The sample comprised blood. Recombination joined TRBV3-1 with TRBJ2-3, and 12 bases in between align with TRBD2. The CDR3 in this case is CASSLLAGGHTDTQYF. The base sequence is TGTGCCAGCAGCCTCCTAGCGGGAGGGCACACAGATACGCAGTATTTT.